This TCR beta chain was observed in a study of shared clonotypes between healthy human individuals. Study-wide results and limits: Clonotype sharing levels among donors were expected to vary with sequencing depth. Represented diversity, genetic and exposure-history alike, was limited by few donors.

Note on this clone: Antigen specificity is unknown.

At deep level, the assay was performed. Generated by immunoSEQ multiplex PCR, the TCRdb table keeps only in-frame clones and is missing some. The sample has over 1.4 million clones, roughly 96% seen once. Trimming removed 4 bases from V and 10 bases from J, with 14 bases in between. The CDR3 has 13 residues. The V gene's germline CDR1 is SGHVS and CDR2 FNYEAQ. This TCR was recovered from a man younger than 40 in good health. Specimen: naive CD4+ T cells sorted from blood. Subset noted: CD45RA+ positively selected. The rearrangement uses TRBV7-6 and TRBJ2-1; D uncertain. CDR3 sequence reads: CASSYTPPGEQFF. CDR3 nucleotides: TGTGCCAGCAGCTATACCCCGCCCGGAGAGCAGTTCTTC.